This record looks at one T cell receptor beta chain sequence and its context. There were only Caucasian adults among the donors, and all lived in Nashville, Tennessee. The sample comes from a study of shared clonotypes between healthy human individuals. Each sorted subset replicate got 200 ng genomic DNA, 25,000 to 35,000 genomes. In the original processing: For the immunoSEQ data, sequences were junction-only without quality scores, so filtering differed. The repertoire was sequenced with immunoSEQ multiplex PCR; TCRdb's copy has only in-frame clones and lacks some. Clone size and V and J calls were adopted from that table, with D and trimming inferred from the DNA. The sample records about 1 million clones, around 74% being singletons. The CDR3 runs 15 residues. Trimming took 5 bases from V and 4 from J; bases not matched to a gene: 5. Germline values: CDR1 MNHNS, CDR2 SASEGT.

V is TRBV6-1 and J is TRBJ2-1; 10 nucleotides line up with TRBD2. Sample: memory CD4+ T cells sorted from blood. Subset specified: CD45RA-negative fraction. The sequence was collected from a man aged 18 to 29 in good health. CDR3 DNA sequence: TGTGCCAGCAGTCCTCAGCGGGGGGGGTACAATGAGCAGTTCTTC. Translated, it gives CASSPQRGGYNEQFF.